Listed below are T cell receptor beta chains from one sample, sequenced in a study of T cells in Graves' hyperthyroidism and ophthalmopathy. TCRdb ran MiXCR on the multiplex PCR reads and lists one entry per CDR3 protein. Among about 680,000 distinct CDR3 sequences listed, roughly a third were seen once. Sample: blood. Receptors originate from a woman aged 40 to 49 with Graves' hyperthyroidism. CDR3s leave out the opening cysteine and the closing phenylalanine or tryptophan. The order of the fields is J gene, V gene, CDR3 protein.

J gene: TRBJ1-1; V gene: TRBV6-6; CDR3 protein: ASSYTGGGNAEAF
J gene: TRBJ2-7; V gene: TRBV4-3; CDR3 protein: ASSPGAVGTGESYEQY
J gene: TRBJ1-2; V gene: TRBV7-2; CDR3 protein: ASSSTLIYGYT
J gene: TRBJ2-7; V gene: TRBV29-1; CDR3 protein: STRTSGYNEQY
J gene: TRBJ1-1; V gene: TRBV10-2; CDR3 protein: ASLDDRDTEAF
J gene: TRBJ1-1; V gene: TRBV4-1; CDR3 protein: ASSLYSGTGVTEAF
J gene: TRBJ1-2; V gene: TRBV4-3; CDR3 protein: ASSQVATGNYGYT
J gene: TRBJ1-2; V gene: TRBV19; CDR3 protein: ASSLPLGPNYGYT
J gene: TRBJ2-5; V gene: TRBV20-1; CDR3 protein: SARDQNGGVSETQY
J gene: TRBJ2-6; V gene: TRBV29-1; CDR3 protein: SVVAGDNVLT
J gene: TRBJ2-2; V gene: TRBV24-1; CDR3 protein: ATSDAKKTNTGELF
J gene: TRBJ2-7; V gene: TRBV19; CDR3 protein: ASSRGTGVLEQY
J gene: TRBJ2-7; V gene: TRBV12-3/TRBV12-4; CDR3 protein: ASSSRQGNNDEQY
J gene: TRBJ1-2; V gene: TRBV5-4; CDR3 protein: ASSQEVLGTYGYT
J gene: TRBJ2-5; V gene: TRBV25-1; CDR3 protein: ASSEAYPYQETQY
J gene: TRBJ1-1; V gene: TRBV7-8; CDR3 protein: ASSLVAGAVGEAF
J gene: TRBJ2-7; V gene: TRBV27; CDR3 protein: ASSLTTQY
J gene: TRBJ2-7; V gene: TRBV6-1; CDR3 protein: ASTDGQGGEQY
J gene: TRBJ2-2; V gene: TRBV25-1; CDR3 protein: ASSESSDAGGRVTGELF
J gene: TRBJ2-7; V gene: TRBV7-2; CDR3 protein: ASNRRGQAVYEQY
J gene: TRBJ1-2; V gene: TRBV28; CDR3 protein: ASSLNRGSYT
J gene: TRBJ1-6; V gene: TRBV7-9; CDR3 protein: ASSPTGTGGNSPLH
J gene: TRBJ2-7; V gene: TRBV20-1; CDR3 protein: SASATGYEQY
J gene: TRBJ1-2; V gene: TRBV24-1; CDR3 protein: ATSGTGGDYGYT
J gene: TRBJ1-6; V gene: TRBV6-5; CDR3 protein: ASSDTAYNSPLH
J gene: TRBJ1-5; V gene: TRBV19; CDR3 protein: ASVLADYSNQPQH
J gene: TRBJ1-1; V gene: TRBV5-1; CDR3 protein: ASSQGTGNRNEAF
J gene: TRBJ1-1; V gene: TRBV10-2; CDR3 protein: ASSVGGQNTEAF
J gene: TRBJ1-4; V gene: TRBV20-1; CDR3 protein: SAYRRANEKLF
J gene: TRBJ2-7; V gene: TRBV14; CDR3 protein: ASETGGASYEQY
J gene: TRBJ1-5; V gene: TRBV7-8; CDR3 protein: ASSKTTGWNQPQH
J gene: TRBJ1-2; V gene: TRBV10-3; CDR3 protein: AISEVSGFDGYT
J gene: TRBJ1-2; V gene: TRBV5-6; CDR3 protein: ASSSAGAPTYGYT
J gene: TRBJ1-2; V gene: TRBV6-5; CDR3 protein: ASRNLQGNYGYT
J gene: TRBJ1-4; V gene: TRBV28; CDR3 protein: ASSFVQGSEKLF
J gene: TRBJ1-2; V gene: TRBV7-2; CDR3 protein: ASSPQTIPNYGYT
J gene: TRBJ1-2; V gene: TRBV6-5; CDR3 protein: ASRTGRKGYT